The clone carrying this TCR beta chain was seen more than once but under ten times. The record originates from a study of molecular identifiers for immune sequencing clone quantification. Using its own MiXCR run on the PCR reads, TCRdb lists one record per CDR3 protein. The repertoire holds 490,000 or so distinct CDR3 sequences, with approximately 25% as singletons. Sequencing was carried out using naive CD8+ T cells from blood, with Jurkat cell RNA spiked in. The subset: FACS-sorted CD8+CD4-CCR7+CD45RA+ naive T cells. The source is a human donor in good health. Some libraries in this study had Jurkat cell RNA spiked in.

DNA of the CDR3: TGTGCCAGCAGCATACTAGCGGGGGCTGCCGAGCAGTACTTC. This gives the protein CASSILAGAAEQYF. V gene TRBV7-7 combines with J gene TRBJ2-7; 11 positions match TRBD2. The CDR3 contains 14 residues. Germline V gives CDR1 SSHAT, CDR2 FNYEAQ (reference sequence). After removal of 5 bases from V and 6 bases from J, the junction contained 6 bases not matched to a gene. The complete variable domain, with remaining parts taken from reference TRBV7-7 and TRBJ2-7, reads GAGVSQSPRYKVTKRGQDVTLRCDPISSHATLYWYQQALGQGPEFLTYFNYEAQPDKSGLPSDRFSAERPEGSISTLTIQRTEQRDSAMYRCASSILAGAAEQYFGPGTRLTVT.